Listed below are T cell receptor beta chains from one sample, sequenced in a study of blood T cell repertoires in COVID-19. Measured with immunoSEQ multiplex PCR; TCRdb has only the in-frame clones, and not every one. This sample yields fewer than 350,000 clones, of which about 90% are seen a single time; just over 1% belongs to the top ten. Sequencing input: PBMCs or T cells enriched from blood (not recorded which). Every receptor here comes from a woman aged 25 to 45 who had been exposed to COVID-19. Both conserved end residues are part of each CDR3. The D gene is left open where the match is weak. Rows give clone size only sometimes, using once, few, many, or a class for an expanded clone.

>TRBV11-3|TRBJ2-3|NA|NA
CASSLGGTSTDTQYF
TGTGCCAGCAGCTTAGGAGGAACTAGCACAGATACGCAGTATTTT
>TRBV5-1|TRBJ2-7|NA|NA
CASSADGTYEQYF
TGCGCCAGCAGCGCGGACGGGACCTACGAGCAGTACTTC
>TRBV28|TRBJ1-4|TRBD1|NA
CASSVDQGAGEKLFF
TGTGCCAGCAGCGTTGATCAGGGGGCGGGTGAAAAACTGTTTTTT
>TRBV10-3|TRBJ2-1|TRBD1|NA
CAISEGGPGQGLNEQFF
TGTGCCATCAGTGAAGGGGGGCCGGGACAGGGGCTCAATGAGCAGTTCTTC
>TRBV19|TRBJ1-1|NA|NA
CASSMWGGGAEAFF
TGTGCCAGTAGTATGTGGGGGGGCGGCGCTGAAGCTTTCTTT
>TRBV27|TRBJ2-6|NA|NA
CASNHYSGANVLTF
TGTGCCAGCAACCACTACTCTGGGGCCAACGTCCTGACTTTC
>TRBV19|TRBJ1-5|NA|NA
CASRALRGGNQPQHF
TGTGCCAGTAGGGCCCTTAGGGGAGGTAATCAGCCCCAGCATTTT
>TRBV28|TRBJ2-7|TRBD2|NA
CASSSRREGSLSYEQYF
TGTGCCAGCAGTTCAAGGCGGGAGGGCTCCCTTTCCTACGAGCAGTACTTC
>TRBV5-4|TRBJ1-4|NA|NA
CASSPRGERGATNEKLFF
TGTGCCAGCAGCCCTAGGGGGGAGCGGGGAGCAACTAATGAAAAACTGTTTTTT
>TRBV6-5|TRBJ2-3|TRBD2|NA
CASSYFTSGRQDTQYF
TGTGCCAGCAGTTACTTCACTAGCGGGAGACAAGATACGCAGTATTTT
>TRBV19|TRBJ2-7|TRBD2|once
CASSGMREEEQYF
TGTGCCAGTAGTGGAATGCGGGAGGAAGAGCAGTACTTC
>TRBV27|TRBJ1-4|TRBD1|NA
CASSPGTGAGEKLFF
TGTGCCAGCAGTCCCGGGACAGGGGCGGGGGAAAAACTGTTTTTT
>TRBV28|TRBJ1-4|TRBD1|once
CASSLWDNPGQGNEKLFF
TGTGCCAGCAGTTTATGGGACAATCCGGGACAGGGGAATGAAAAACTGTTTTTT
>TRBV7-9|TRBJ1-4|NA|NA
CASSLTRGYDEKLFF
TGTGCCAGCAGCTTAACGAGGGGGTACGATGAAAAACTGTTTTTT
>TRBV6-5|TRBJ2-1|TRBD2|NA
CASSYSAGGSYNEQFF
TGTGCCAGCAGTTACTCCGCGGGAGGCTCCTACAATGAGCAGTTCTTC
>TRBV10-3|TRBJ2-3|TRBD2|NA
CAIRGLGGSTDTQYF
TGTGCCATCAGAGGACTAGGAGGGAGCACAGATACGCAGTATTTT
>TRBV2|TRBJ1-4|NA|NA
CASSERGGPTNEKLFF
TGTGCCAGCAGTGAACGGGGTGGCCCAACTAATGAAAAACTGTTTTTT
>TRBV10-3|TRBJ2-1|TRBD2|once
CATGTSGKNEQFF
TGTGCCACCGGGACTAGCGGGAAGAATGAGCAGTTCTTC
>TRBV12-3/TRBV12-4|TRBJ2-2|NA|NA
CASRHGPGELFF
TGTGCCAGCAGGCATGGCCCCGGGGAGCTGTTTTTT
>TRBV28|TRBJ2-7|NA|NA
CASSLSQYEQYF
TGTGCCAGCAGTTTATCGCAGTACGAGCAGTACTTC
>TRBV6-5|TRBJ1-6|NA|NA
CASSRRVSQGSPLHF
TGTGCCAGCAGTCGAAGAGTCTCCCAGGGATCACCCCTCCACTTT
>TRBV3-1/TRBV3-2|TRBJ2-7|NA|NA
CASSQESGYEQYF
TGTGCCAGCAGCCAAGAGTCCGGCTACGAGCAGTACTTC
>TRBV12-3/TRBV12-4|TRBJ2-1|NA|NA
CASSFEAGEQFF
TGTGCCAGCAGTTTTGAGGCGGGCGAGCAGTTCTTC
>TRBV9|TRBJ2-3|NA|NA
CASSVSVEISTDTQYF
TGTGCCAGCAGCGTATCGGTAGAAATTAGCACAGATACGCAGTATTTT
>TRBV5-1|TRBJ2-7|TRBD1|NA
CASSPRDSSYEQYF
TGCGCCAGCAGCCCCCGGGACAGTTCCTACGAGCAGTACTTC
>TRBV19|TRBJ2-7|TRBD1|NA
CASSPPGTGTYEQYF
TGTGCCAGTAGTCCTCCAGGGACAGGGACCTACGAGCAGTACTTC
>TRBV5-1|TRBJ2-1|NA|NA
CASTIRDASGEQFF
TGCGCCAGCACCATCCGGGACGCCAGCGGGGAGCAGTTCTTC
>TRBV10-2|TRBJ2-2|NA|NA
CASSEGTRNGELFF
TGCGCCAGCAGTGAGGGGACACGGAACGGGGAGCTGTTTTTT
>TRBV7-9|TRBJ2-3|TRBD1|NA
CASSSPGQGPDTQYF
TGTGCCAGCAGCTCACCGGGACAGGGCCCAGATACGCAGTATTTT
>TRBV15|TRBJ2-7|TRBD2|NA
CATSRAAGYEQYF
TGTGCCACCAGCAGAGCAGCGGGGTACGAGCAGTACTTC
>TRBV28|TRBJ1-1|TRBD1|NA
CASSFSGGGNTEAFF
TGTGCCAGCAGTTTTTCAGGGGGCGGGAACACTGAAGCTTTCTTT
>TRBV27|TRBJ2-7|NA|NA
CASSSRGHSSYEQYF
TGTGCCAGCAGTTCGCGTGGGCATAGCTCCTACGAGCAGTACTTC
>TRBV18|TRBJ2-3|NA|NA
CASSPPSSSDTQYF
TGTGCCAGCTCACCACCGTCGAGTTCAGATACGCAGTATTTT
>TRBV28|TRBJ1-4|NA|NA
CASRRSEKLFF
TGTGCCAGCAGACGGAGTGAAAAACTGTTTTTT
>TRBV29-1|TRBJ2-5|TRBD1|few
CSVRDRAGETQYF
TGCAGCGTTCGGGACAGGGCGGGGGAGACCCAGTACTTC
>TRBV7-9|TRBJ1-4|NA|NA
CASSSTGEKLFF
TGTGCCAGCAGCTCCACCGGTGAAAAACTGTTTTTT
>TRBV5-1|TRBJ2-3|TRBD2|once
CASSLGLAGHTPSTDTQYF
TGCGCCAGCAGCTTGGGACTAGCGGGGCATACTCCTAGCACAGATACGCAGTATTTT
>TRBV28|TRBJ1-4|NA|few
CASSPTRGFVYEKLFF
TGTGCCAGCAGTCCCACCCGGGGGTTTGTGTATGAAAAACTGTTTTTT
>TRBV25-1|TRBJ2-5|NA|NA
CASTGETQYF
TGTGCCAGCACGGGGGAGACCCAGTACTTC
>TRBV29-1|TRBJ1-1|NA|NA
CSVARTAKAFF
TGCAGCGTTGCCCGGACAGCTAAAGCTTTCTTT
>TRBV3-1/TRBV3-2|TRBJ1-1|NA|NA
CASSQEGHLTGAFF
TGTGCCAGCAGCCAAGAGGGACACCTCACGGGAGCTTTCTTT